This TCR beta chain was sequenced in a study of blood T cell repertoires in COVID-19. Study at large: COVID-19 samples collected from the United States, Italy and Spain covered acute and convalescent phases. From T cells, B-cell-depleted T cells, or PBMCs came the material, which was cDNA or gDNA.

The CDR3 runs to 18 residues. Trimming cost V 4 bases and J 0 bases; bases outside gene matches: 15. Germline V CDR1 and CDR2: SGDLS, YYNGEE. In the study's own analysis: Nucleated cell counts were estimated from reference gene primer amplification. Clones were read by immunoSEQ multiplex PCR, and TCRdb kept only the in-frame ones, dropping some. The DNA gave D and trimming, while V, J and clone size come from that table. The table lists about 160,000 clones, 85% of them singletons. The sample was peripheral blood. The origin of this receptor is a human donor with acute or convalescent COVID-19. The donor label of this sample is uncertain. The V call is TRBV9, the J call TRBJ1-1, with TRBD1 matching 7 bases. Here the CDR3 DNA reads TGTGCCAGCAGCCCTGACAGGGAGCGCCGTTTCATGAACACTGAAGCTTTCTTT. Amino acids: CASSPDRERRFMNTEAFF.